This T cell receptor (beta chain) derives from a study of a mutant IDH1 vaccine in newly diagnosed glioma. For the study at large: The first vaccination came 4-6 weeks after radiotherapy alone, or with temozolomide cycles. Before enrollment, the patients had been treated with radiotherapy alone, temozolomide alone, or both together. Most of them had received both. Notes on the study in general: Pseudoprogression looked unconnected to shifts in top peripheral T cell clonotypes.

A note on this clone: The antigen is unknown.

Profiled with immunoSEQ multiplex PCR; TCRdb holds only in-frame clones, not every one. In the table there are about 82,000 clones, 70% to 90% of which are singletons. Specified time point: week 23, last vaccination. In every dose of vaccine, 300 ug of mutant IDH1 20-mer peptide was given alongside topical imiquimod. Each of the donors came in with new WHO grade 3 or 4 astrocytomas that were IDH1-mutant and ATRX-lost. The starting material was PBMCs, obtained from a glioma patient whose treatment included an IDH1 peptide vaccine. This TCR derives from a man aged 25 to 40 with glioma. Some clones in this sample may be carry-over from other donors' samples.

CDR3 protein: CASSTGPSNYGYTF. In DNA form, the CDR3 reads TGTGCCAGCAGCACGGGGCCATCTAACTATGGCTACACCTTC. The V gene is TRBV9, the J gene TRBJ1-2; TRBD1 might be the D (5 bases). The germline V gene has CDR1 SGDLS and CDR2 YYNGEE. The CDR3 is made up of 14 amino acids. The V and J ends lost 4 bases and 0 bases respectively, with 10 bases between them.